This T cell receptor beta chain is drawn from a study of shared clonotypes between healthy human individuals. Naive CD8 populations comprised CD45RO-negative cells positively selected for CCR7, excluding terminally differentiated effector memory CD45RA+ cells. V gave up 5 bases and J gave up 2 bases; unmatched junction bases: 9. Per germline, CDR1 LNHDA and CDR2 SQIVND (reference sequence). The CDR3 length is 17 residues. Some clones are missing from TCRdb's copy, which holds only in-frame ones; the method was immunoSEQ multiplex PCR. Of about 680,000 clones in the sample, 92% were seen once. The sample was naive CD8+ T cells sorted from blood. The source is a man aged 30-40 years in good health. The V and J genes are TRBV19 and TRBJ2-5; 12 bases are shared with TRBD2. In DNA form, the CDR3 reads TGTGCCAGTAGTCCTACCAGACTAGCGGGGGTACAAGAGACCCAGTACTTC. Its protein product is CASSPTRLAGVQETQYF.